This is a list of T cell receptor beta chains from one sample in a study of T-cell memory formation after mild COVID-19. TCRdb fed the 5' RACE reads into MiXCR, producing one record per CDR3 protein. This repertoire shows about 430,000 distinct CDR3 sequences, about a sixth found once; its top ten account for 20% to 25%. The sample taken for sequencing was PBMCs or a T cell subset sorted from them (not recorded which). These receptors all come from a man younger than 35 who had mild COVID-19 (a few samples of this study predate the infection). Cell type and time point are not known. Both conserved end residues are part of each CDR3. The D gene is left open where the match is weak. Rows give clone size only sometimes, using once, few, many, or a class for an expanded clone.

j_gene | d_gene | v_gene | len | abundance | CDR3nt | CDR3aa
TRBJ1-4 | NA | TRBV10-3 | 15 | NA | TGTGCCATCAGTGAGTCCCAGACAACTAATGAAAAACTGTTTTTT | CAISESQTTNEKLFF
TRBJ2-7 | NA | TRBV7-9 | 15 | NA | TGTGCCAGCAGCCCCCGACAAGGAATAGCCTACGAGCAGTACTTC | CASSPRQGIAYEQYF
TRBJ2-1 | NA | TRBV5-1 | 14 | NA | TGCGCCAGCAGCTTGTCGCCGGGAAAGGATGAGCAGTTCTTC | CASSLSPGKDEQFF
TRBJ1-5 | NA | TRBV6-5 | 15 | few | TGTGCCAGCAGTTTCGCCCCGGATGGGGGTCAGCCCCAGCATTTT | CASSFAPDGGQPQHF
TRBJ2-3 | NA | TRBV13 | 12 | NA | TGTGCCAGCAGCCGACCTACAGATACGCAGTATTTT | CASSRPTDTQYF
TRBJ1-2 | NA | TRBV12-3/TRBV12-4 | 13 | few | TGTGCCAGCAGTTTAAATGGCAAAGATGGCTACACCTTC | CASSLNGKDGYTF
TRBJ1-6 | NA | TRBV7-2 | 12 | NA | TGTGCCAGCAGCACCCACAGGTCCCCCCTCCACTTT | CASSTHRSPLHF
TRBJ2-4 | TRBD2 | TRBV20-1 | 16 | NA | TGCAGTGCTAACCCCGGGAGGTCCGGGGTCGAAAACATTCAGTACTTC | CSANPGRSGVENIQYF
TRBJ2-3 | NA | TRBV7-3 | 15 | NA | TGTGCCAGCGGGCGTGGGGGTCTTTACACAGATACGCAGTATTTT | CASGRGGLYTDTQYF
TRBJ2-3 | TRBD2 | TRBV7-9 | 16 | NA | TGTGCCAGCAGCTTACCGACTAGCGGGGTCGGAGATACGCAGTATTTT | CASSLPTSGVGDTQYF
TRBJ1-4 | NA | TRBV15 | 15 | many | TGTGCCACCAGCAGAGATGAGAAGGGGAAGGTAAAACTGTTTTTT | CATSRDEKGKVKLFF
TRBJ1-2 | NA | TRBV25-1 | 17 | NA | TGTGCCAGCGGAGGCCCTGAGGGGGGACGGGGGAACTATGGCTACACCTTC | CASGGPEGGRGNYGYTF
TRBJ2-3 | TRBD1 | TRBV5-1 | 16 | NA | TGCGCCAGCAGCCGAGGACAGGCGACTAGCACAGATACGCAGTATTTT | CASSRGQATSTDTQYF
TRBJ2-3 | NA | TRBV29-1 | 14 | many | TGCAGCTCGGGACTTCCGACTAGCACAGATACGCAGTATTTT | CSSGLPTSTDTQYF
TRBJ1-5 | NA | TRBV15 | 16 | NA | TGTGCCACCAGCAGAGGCCCAGGGACTAGCAATCAGCCCCAGCATTTT | CATSRGPGTSNQPQHF
TRBJ2-7 | TRBD2 | TRBV6-6 | 15 | NA | TGTGCCAGCAGTTACTCGGCGGGGGGAAGCTACGAGCAGTACTTC | CASSYSAGGSYEQYF
TRBJ2-4 | NA | TRBV6-6 | 17 | NA | TGTGCCAGCAGTCCCGGTCGGAAGAACGCAGGCAAAAACATTCAGTACTTC | CASSPGRKNAGKNIQYF
TRBJ2-5 | NA | TRBV10-3 | 14 | NA | TGTGCCATCAGTGAGTGGTCTTCGGGGGAGACCCAGTACTTC | CAISEWSSGETQYF
TRBJ1-3 | NA | TRBV7-2 | 15 | few | TGTGCCAGCAGCCTCGGGGTTATCTCTGGAAACACCATATATTTT | CASSLGVISGNTIYF
TRBJ2-1 | NA | TRBV4-1 | 15 | NA | TGCGCCAGCAGCCAAGGCGGAGGGGGCCGCGATGAGCAGTTCTTC | CASSQGGGGRDEQFF
TRBJ2-3 | NA | TRBV6-2/TRBV6-3 | 16 | NA | TGTGCCAGCAGATTGCGAGGCCCTAGCCCGACAGATACGCAGTATTTT | CASRLRGPSPTDTQYF
TRBJ1-1 | NA | TRBV5-4 | 11 | NA | TGTGCCAGCAGCTTTCAGGACGAAGCTTTCTTT | CASSFQDEAFF
TRBJ1-6 | TRBD1 | TRBV6-5 | 14 | NA | TGTGCCAGCAGTCCACAGGGGGAAAGTTCACCCCTCCACTTT | CASSPQGESSPLHF
TRBJ1-6 | TRBD1 | TRBV7-3 | 14 | NA | TGTGCCAGCAGCATCACAGGGGGAATGGCACCCCTCCACTTT | CASSITGGMAPLHF